This entry lists 29 T cell receptor beta chains sequenced from one sample in a study of blood T cell repertoires in COVID-19. Libraries were prepared by immunoSEQ multiplex PCR; TCRdb keeps only in-frame clonotypes and omits some of them. This sample has 120,000 to 150,000 clones, with about 86% found just once. The sample taken for sequencing was peripheral blood. Source of these receptors: a woman in her forties or fifties with active or convalescent COVID-19.

This clone showed up many times. The chain combines TRBV28 with TRBJ2-2; TRBD1 aligns across 10 bases. The CDR3 loop spans 20 amino acids. Germline lookup yields CDR1 MDHEN and CDR2 SYDVKM. Trimming at V came to 5 bases and at J to 6 bases, leaving 21 bases not matched to a gene. In DNA, the CDR3 is TGTGCCAGCAGTCCTCCTCGTAGGGAGCCGGGACAGGGGACCGCCGGGGAGCTGTTTTTT. This sequence encodes CASSPPRREPGQGTAGELFF.

This rearrangement joins TRBV5-1 to TRBJ1-2, with D maybe TRBD1 (5 bases). The CDR3 runs to 14 residues. With 0 bases removed from V and 4 bases from J, the gap between germline ends came to 10 bases. The germline V gene has CDR1 SGHRS and CDR2 YFSETQ. The DNA for the CDR3 is TGCGCCAGCAGCTTGGGGAGGGGCGTCTATGGCTACACCTTC. Protein sequence: CASSLGRGVYGYTF. Variable domain in full (rest from reference TRBV5-1 and TRBJ1-2): KAGVTQTPRYLIKTRGQQVTLSCSPISGHRSVSWYQQTPGQGLQFLFEYFSETQRNKGNFPGRFSGRQFSNSRSEMNVSTLELGDSALYLCASSLGRGVYGYTFGSGTRLTVV.

The J gene is TRBJ1-4, the V gene TRBV6-1; perhaps TRBD1 as D (5 bases). Germline CDR1 reads MNHNS; CDR2 reads SASEGT. V was clipped by 1 base and J by 8 bases, with 14 bases between them. The CDR3 is 15 residues long. CDR3 bases: TGTGCCAGCAGTGAAGTATGGGGGGAAGGGGAAAAACTGTTTTTT. It is translated as CASSEVWGEGEKLFF.

The chain uses TRBV10-2 and TRBJ1-5, with 12 bases matching TRBD1. Germline V gene sequence: CDR1 WSHSY, CDR2 SAAADI. The ends lost 5 bases at V and 6 bases at J; junction bases unmatched: 2. The CDR3 is 14 amino acids. The CDR3 nucleotides read TGCGCCAGCAGTCCGGGACAGGGGGCTCAGCCCCAGCATTTT. It codes for CASSPGQGAQPQHF.

The V call is TRBV11-3, the J call TRBJ2-1; TRBD2 matches at 11 bases. With 5 bases clipped from V and 4 bases from J, the junction kept 10 bases outside the gene matches. Germline V gene sequence: CDR1 SGHNT, CDR2 YENEEA. The CDR3 consists of 17 residues. CDR3 sequence: CASSGGATSGAYNEQFF. DNA for the CDR3: TGTGCCAGCAGCGGGGGGGCGACTAGCGGGGCGTACAATGAGCAGTTCTTC.

This clone was found once. V usage is TRBV3-1 (or the pseudogene TRBV3-2) and J usage is TRBJ1-1; D call uncertain. Germline V gene sequence: CDR1 LGHDT, CDR2 YNNKEL (reference sequence). This CDR3 contains 14 residues. V dropped 0 bases and J dropped 1 base, with 6 bases sitting between them. This chain's CDR3 is CASSQEAGNTEAFF. The CDR3 DNA reads TGTGCCAGCAGCCAAGAGGCAGGGAACACTGAAGCTTTCTTT.

This chain uses TRBV12-5 with TRBJ2-5, with D possibly matching TRBD2 (5 bases). CDR3 size: 15 residues. V was shortened by 2 bases and J by 7 bases, with 17 bases between the two germline ends. Germline loops: CDR1 LGHNT, CDR2 FRNRAP. The CDR3 DNA is TGTGCTAGTGGTTTGTCTCTAGCTTACGAGGGGACCCAGTACTTC. It is translated as CASGLSLAYEGTQYF.

This clone was picked up a small number of times. The rearrangement uses TRBV7-3 and TRBJ2-3, with 7 bases identical to TRBD2. This CDR3 contains 12 residues. CDR1 is SGHTA, CDR2 FQGTGA, per germline. V lost 5 bases to trimming and J lost 6 bases; unmatched junction nucleotides: 2. The CDR3: CASSGGDDTQYF. As DNA, the CDR3 is TGTGCCAGCAGCGGGGGGGACGATACGCAGTATTTT.

The chain carries TRBV5-1 and TRBJ2-1; 7 nucleotides agree with TRBD1. The CDR3 totals 17 residues. Germline assignment: CDR1 SGHRS and CDR2 YFSETQ. With V trimmed by 2 bases and J by 1 base, 9 bases remained unmatched. For the CDR3, the DNA is TGCGCCAGCAGCTTTTCCCGGGACAGTGTTTCCTACAATGAGCAGTTCTTC. This encodes CASSFSRDSVSYNEQFF.

This sequence joins TRBV29-1 and TRBJ2-2; a weak D match, TRBD1 (5 bases). The CDR3 has 15 residues. The V end was cut by 7 bases, the J end by 5 bases, with 20 bases between. In germline, CDR1 is SQVTM, CDR2 ANQGSEA. The CDR3 DNA reads as TGCAGCGCCTCGGGTGCAGGGAAGAAGACCGGGGAGCTGTTTTTT. This translates into CSASGAGKKTGELFF.

This clone was recorded a few times. The V call is TRBV5-8, the J call TRBJ2-7; D remains ambiguous. The CDR3 covers 12 residues. Trimming cost V 4 bases and J 0 bases, with 5 bases left between them. CDR1 is SGHTS and CDR2 is YDEGEE in the germline V gene. CDR3 coding DNA: TGTGCCAGCAGCCCTAGCTCCTACGAGCAGTACTTC. Protein product: CASSPSSYEQYF.

This rearrangement joins TRBV5-1 to TRBJ2-5; possibly TRBD1 for D (6 bases). This CDR3 spans 13 amino acids. CDR1 is SGHRS, CDR2 YFSETQ, per germline. Trimming left V 6 bases short and J 1 base short, with 10 bases between. The CDR3 DNA reads TGCGCCAGCACAACAGGGAGCCAAGAGACCCAGTACTTC. It translates to CASTTGSQETQYF.

The V call is TRBV9, the J call TRBJ2-2; D is perhaps TRBD2 (6 bases). CDR3 length: 14 amino acids. Looked up from germline, CDR1 is SGDLS and CDR2 is YYNGEE. Trimming removed 0 bases from V and 6 bases from J, with 9 bases in between. The CDR3 DNA reads as TGTGCCAGCAGCGTAGCTTGGGACTCCGGGGAGCTGTTTTTT. It yields the protein CASSVAWDSGELFF.

V is TRBV6-5 and J is TRBJ2-3; TRBD2 aligns across 9 bases. The ends lost 2 bases at V and 5 bases at J; junction bases unmatched: 5. CDR3 size: 15 residues. Germline loops: CDR1 MNHEY, CDR2 SVGAGI. CDR3 in DNA: TGTGCCAGCAGTTACGGCGGGGGGGCATTAGATACGCAGTATTTT. This translates into CASSYGGGALDTQYF.

This rearrangement joins TRBV13 to TRBJ2-7, with D possibly being TRBD1 (6 bases). Trimming shortened V by 2 bases and J by 0 bases, and 14 bases separated the two germline ends. Germline V CDR1 and CDR2: PRHDT, FYEKMQ (reference sequence). CDR3 length: 16 amino acids. The CDR3 spells CASSLNYQGSSYEQYF. The CDR3 coding sequence is TGTGCCAGCAGCTTAAACTATCAGGGGAGCTCCTACGAGCAGTACTTC.

This chain uses TRBV18 with TRBJ1-5; 7 positions match TRBD1. V was clipped by 3 bases and J by 3 bases; unmatched bases: 2. The CDR3 has 14 residues. Germline V gives CDR1 KGHSH, CDR2 LQKENI. The CDR3 sequence: CASSPDRTNQPQHF. Written as DNA, the CDR3 is TGTGCCAGCTCACCGGACAGGACCAATCAGCCCCAGCATTTT. Based on the CDR3 plus reference TRBV18 and TRBJ1-5, the full variable domain is NAGVMQNPRHLVRRRGQEARLRCSPMKGHSHVYWYRQLPEEGLKFMVYLQKENIIDESGMPKERFSAEFPKEGPSILRIQQVVRGDSAAYFCASSPDRTNQPQHFGDGTRLSIL.

The chain couples TRBV5-1 to TRBJ2-3; 7 positions match TRBD2. CDR1 and CDR2 (germline): SGHRS, YFSETQ. There are 14 residues in the CDR3. V was clipped by 0 bases and J by 6 bases; unmatched bases: 4. Here the CDR3 DNA reads TGCGCCAGCAGCTTGGCTCGGGAGGCCGATACGCAGTATTTT. Protein product: CASSLAREADTQYF.

The chain employs TRBV6-5 and TRBJ1-5; 7 bases map to TRBD1. The trim removed 8 bases at V and 1 base at J, leaving 8 bases unmatched. Germline lookup yields CDR1 MNHEY and CDR2 SVGAGI. The CDR3 consists of 15 residues. The CDR3 here is CASGRGGQSNQPQHF. CDR3 DNA sequence: TGTGCCAGCGGGAGAGGGGGCCAAAGCAATCAGCCCCAGCATTTT.

The V and J genes are TRBV9 and TRBJ1-3; TRBD1 aligns across 11 bases. Looked up from germline, CDR1 is SGDLS and CDR2 is YYNGEE. J was trimmed by 2 bases and V by 2 bases; bases with no gene match: 9. This CDR3 is 18 amino acids long. CDR3 protein: CASSVGQGVLSTGNTIYF. The CDR3 DNA is TGTGCCAGCAGCGTGGGACAGGGGGTATTATCCACTGGAAACACCATATATTTT.

For this clone: Additional DNA sequences in this sample encode the identical CDR3. This rearrangement joins TRBV19 to TRBJ1-1; TRBD1 aligns across 9 bases. This CDR3 contains 16 residues. The junction had 4 bases not matched to a gene; V was cut back by 1 base and J by 1 base. From germline, CDR1 is LNHDA and CDR2 SQIVND (reference sequence). DNA for the CDR3: TGTGCCAGTAGTATAGGGACAGGGGACGGGAACACTGAAGCTTTCTTT. Amino acids: CASSIGTGDGNTEAFF. Looking up the rest from reference TRBV19 and TRBJ1-1 gives the full variable domain: DGGITQSPKYLFRKEGQNVTLSCEQNLNHDAMYWYRQDPGQGLRLIYYSQIVNDFQKGDIAEGYSVSREKKESFPLTVTSAQKNPTAFYLCASSIGTGDGNTEAFFGQGTRLTVV.

The chain couples TRBV18 to TRBJ1-5, with a weak D call TRBD1 (6 bases). The CDR3 totals 13 residues. Trimming shortened V by 3 bases and J by 5 bases, and 8 bases separated the two germline ends. The V gene's germline CDR1 is KGHSH and CDR2 LQKENI. The CDR3 DNA follows: TGTGCCAGCTCACCTTACAGGGATCAGCCCCAGCATTTT. Translated, it gives CASSPYRDQPQHF.

This clone was detected once. The chain carries TRBV5-1 and TRBJ1-1; TRBD1 agrees at 7 bases. The length of the CDR3 is 12 residues. Germline-derived CDR1 and CDR2 are SGHRS and YFSETQ. V gave up 4 bases and J gave up 4 bases; unmatched junction bases: 1. CDR3 nucleotides: TGCGCCAGCAGCCCAGGGGGCACTGAAGCTTTCTTT. It specifies CASSPGGTEAFF.

This chain links TRBV4-3 with TRBJ1-1, with 7 bases lining up with TRBD1. The J segment lost 5 bases and the V segment lost 1 base, leaving 7 bases of the junction unmatched. This CDR3 is built from 15 residues. In germline, CDR1 is LGHNA, CDR2 YSLEER. The DNA of the CDR3 is TGCGCCAGCAGCCAAGCCGCGGACAGGTTGACTGAAGCTTTCTTT. Translated, it gives CASSQAADRLTEAFF.

The rearrangement links TRBV30 to TRBJ2-3; D is possibly TRBD2 (6 bases). Trimming shortened V by 3 bases and J by 0 bases, and 13 bases separated the two germline ends. The CDR3 runs to 15 residues. Germline CDR1 and CDR2: GTSNPN and SVGIG (reference sequence). CDR3 residues: CAWRQSGASTDTQYF. CDR3 coding DNA: TGTGCCTGGAGACAGTCGGGAGCTAGCACAGATACGCAGTATTTT.

This rearrangement joins TRBV6-5 to TRBJ2-3; 8 nucleotides agree with TRBD2. The germline CDR1 and CDR2 sequences are MNHEY and SVGAGI. The junction had 6 bases not matched to a gene; V was cut back by 7 bases and J by 9 bases. CDR3 length: 12 amino acids. This chain's CDR3 is CASTGGGYTQYF. The CDR3 DNA is TGTGCCAGCACCGGGGGGGGTTACACGCAGTATTTT.

The chain combines TRBV19 with TRBJ2-3; possible D gene TRBD1, 6 bases. The V gene lost 3 bases and the J gene lost 6 bases, with 19 bases spanning the gap. The CDR3 loop spans 16 amino acids. CDR1 is LNHDA and CDR2 is SQIVND in the germline V gene (reference sequence). CDR3 in DNA: TGTGCCAGTAGTATTGGACAGAGCCTCGGGATGGATACGCAGTATTTT. Protein: CASSIGQSLGMDTQYF.

The gene calls are TRBV3-1 (or the pseudogene TRBV3-2) and TRBJ2-5; tentatively, D is TRBD1 (6 bases). V was pared by 6 bases and J by 5 bases, with 19 bases between. Looked up from germline, CDR1 is LGHDT and CDR2 is YNNKEL (reference sequence). This CDR3 contains 15 residues. The CDR3 here is CASRPPGRGFETQYF. The CDR3 nucleotides are TGTGCCAGCAGACCTCCAGGCAGGGGTTTCGAGACCCAGTACTTC.

This clone was counted once. V gene TRBV6-2 or TRBV6-3 combines with J gene TRBJ2-7; 7 bases are a match to TRBD2. J gave up 7 bases and V 5 bases, and 14 bases lay outside the gene matches. CDR3 length: 15 residues. CDR1 and CDR2 (germline): MNHEY, SVGEGT. The CDR3 DNA reads TGTGCCAGCAGTGGGCTAGCGGCCCACCTGGGGGAGCAGTACTTC. Protein product: CASSGLAAHLGEQYF.

This chain links TRBV4-2 with TRBJ2-1; 9 bases line up with TRBD1. CDR1 LGHNA and CDR2 YNFKEQ come from the germline V gene. The length of the CDR3 is 15 residues. V was clipped by 1 base and J by 10 bases; unmatched bases: 8. CDR3 sequence reads: CASSQASRDRDEQFF. CDR3 nucleotides: TGTGCCAGCAGCCAAGCGTCCCGGGACAGGGACGAGCAGTTCTTC.